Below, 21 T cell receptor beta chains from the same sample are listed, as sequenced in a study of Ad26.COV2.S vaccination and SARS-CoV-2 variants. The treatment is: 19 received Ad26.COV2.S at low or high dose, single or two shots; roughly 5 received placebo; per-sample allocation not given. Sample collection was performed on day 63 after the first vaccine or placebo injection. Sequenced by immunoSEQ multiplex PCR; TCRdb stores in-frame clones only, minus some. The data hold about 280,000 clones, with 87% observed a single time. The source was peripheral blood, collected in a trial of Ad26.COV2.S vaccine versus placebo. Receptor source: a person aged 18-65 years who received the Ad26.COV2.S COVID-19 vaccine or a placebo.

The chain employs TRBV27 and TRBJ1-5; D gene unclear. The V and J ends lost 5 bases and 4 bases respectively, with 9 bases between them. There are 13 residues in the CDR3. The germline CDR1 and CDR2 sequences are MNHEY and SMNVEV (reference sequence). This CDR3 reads CASSLSGNQPQHF. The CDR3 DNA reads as TGTGCCAGCAGTCTCTCTGGGAATCAGCCCCAGCATTTT.

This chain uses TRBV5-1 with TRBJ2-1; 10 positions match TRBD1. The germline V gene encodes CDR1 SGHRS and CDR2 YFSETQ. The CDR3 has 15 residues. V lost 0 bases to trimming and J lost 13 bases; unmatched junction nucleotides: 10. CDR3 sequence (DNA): TGCGCCAGCAGCTTGGATAGGCTTGGACAGGGGGTTCAGTTCTTC. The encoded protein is CASSLDRLGQGVQFF.

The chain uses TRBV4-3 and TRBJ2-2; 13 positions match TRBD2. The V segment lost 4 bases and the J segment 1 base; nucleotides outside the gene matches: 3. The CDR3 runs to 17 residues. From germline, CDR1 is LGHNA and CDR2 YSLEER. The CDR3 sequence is CASSPRTSGGNTGELFF. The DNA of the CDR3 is TGCGCCAGCAGCCCCCGGACTAGCGGGGGGAACACCGGGGAGCTGTTTTTT.

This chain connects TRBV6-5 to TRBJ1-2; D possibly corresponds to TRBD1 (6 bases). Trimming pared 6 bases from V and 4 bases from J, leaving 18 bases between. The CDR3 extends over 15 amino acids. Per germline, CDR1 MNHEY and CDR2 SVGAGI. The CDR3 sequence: CASRPGTFGTYGYTF. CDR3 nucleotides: TGTGCCAGCAGACCCGGGACATTCGGAACCTATGGCTACACCTTC.

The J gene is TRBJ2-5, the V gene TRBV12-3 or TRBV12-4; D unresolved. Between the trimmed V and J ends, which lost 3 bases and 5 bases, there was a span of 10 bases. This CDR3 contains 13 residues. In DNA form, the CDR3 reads TGTGCCAGCAGTTTGGCCCAGGAGGAGACCCAGTACTTC. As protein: CASSLAQEETQYF.

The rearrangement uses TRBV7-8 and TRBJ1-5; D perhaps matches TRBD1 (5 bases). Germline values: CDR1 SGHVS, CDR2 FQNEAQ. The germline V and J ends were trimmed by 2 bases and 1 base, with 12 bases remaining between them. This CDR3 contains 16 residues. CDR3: CASSLREGMSNQPQHF. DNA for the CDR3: TGTGCCAGCAGCTTAAGGGAGGGGATGAGCAATCAGCCCCAGCATTTT.

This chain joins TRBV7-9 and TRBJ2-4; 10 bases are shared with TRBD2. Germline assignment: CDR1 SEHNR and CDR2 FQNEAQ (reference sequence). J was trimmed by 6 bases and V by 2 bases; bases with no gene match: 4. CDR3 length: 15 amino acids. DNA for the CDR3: TGTGCCAGCAGCTTACAAGCGGGAGGGCCAAACATTCAGTACTTC. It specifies CASSLQAGGPNIQYF.

The CDR3 loop reads CASSLDGNYNEQFF. The CDR3 region has the DNA TGTGCCAGCAGCTTGGACGGGAACTACAATGAGCAGTTCTTC. The chain uses TRBV5-6 and TRBJ2-1, with D perhaps matching TRBD2 (5 bases). The CDR3 is 14 amino acids. Per the germline V gene, CDR1 is SGHDT and CDR2 is YYEEEE. V lost 0 bases and J 3 bases, leaving 7 bases between the germline ends.

The CDR3 is CASSYQGTSYEQYF. The CDR3 DNA is TGTGCCAGCAGTTACCAGGGGACATCCTACGAGCAGTACTTC. The rearrangement links TRBV6-5 to TRBJ2-7; weak D call: TRBD1 (6 bases). This CDR3 has 14 amino acids. Germline assignment: CDR1 MNHEY and CDR2 SVGAGI. Trimming took 2 bases from V and 1 from J, leaving 9 bases between them.

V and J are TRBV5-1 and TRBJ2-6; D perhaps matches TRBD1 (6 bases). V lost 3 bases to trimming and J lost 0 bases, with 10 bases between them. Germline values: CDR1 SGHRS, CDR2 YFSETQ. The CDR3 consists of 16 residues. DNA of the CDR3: TGCGCCAGCAGCTCACAGGGTTTCTCTGGGGCCAACGTCCTGACTTTC. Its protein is CASSSQGFSGANVLTF. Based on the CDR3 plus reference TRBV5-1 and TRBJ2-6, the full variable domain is KAGVTQTPRYLIKTRGQQVTLSCSPISGHRSVSWYQQTPGQGLQFLFEYFSETQRNKGNFPGRFSGRQFSNSRSEMNVSTLELGDSALYLCASSSQGFSGANVLTFGAGSRLTVL.

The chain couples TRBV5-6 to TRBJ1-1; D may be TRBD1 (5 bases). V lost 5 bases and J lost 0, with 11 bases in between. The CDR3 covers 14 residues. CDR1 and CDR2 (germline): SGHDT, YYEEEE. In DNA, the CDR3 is TGTGCCAGCAGTCCGGGACCGCTGAACACTGAAGCTTTCTTT. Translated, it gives CASSPGPLNTEAFF.

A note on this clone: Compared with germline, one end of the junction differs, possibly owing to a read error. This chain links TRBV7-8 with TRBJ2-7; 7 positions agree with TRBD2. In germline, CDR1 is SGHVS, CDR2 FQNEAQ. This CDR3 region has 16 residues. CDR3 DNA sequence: TGTGCCAGCAGAGGAGGGCTAGCGGTTACCTCCCACGAGCAGTACTTC. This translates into CASRGGLAVTSHEQYF.

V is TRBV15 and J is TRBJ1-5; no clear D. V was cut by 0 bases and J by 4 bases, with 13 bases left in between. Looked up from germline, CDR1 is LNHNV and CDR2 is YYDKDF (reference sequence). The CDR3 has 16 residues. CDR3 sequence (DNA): TGTGCCACCAGCAGAGAGATAGGTAAAGCTAATCAGCCCCAGCATTTT. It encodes CATSREIGKANQPQHF.

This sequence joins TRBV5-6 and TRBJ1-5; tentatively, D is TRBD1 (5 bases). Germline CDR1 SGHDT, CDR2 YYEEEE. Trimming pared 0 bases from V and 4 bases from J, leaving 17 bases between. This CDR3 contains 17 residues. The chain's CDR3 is CASSLGGIARRNQPQHF. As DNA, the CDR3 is TGTGCCAGCAGCTTGGGGGGCATAGCACGGAGGAATCAGCCCCAGCATTTT.

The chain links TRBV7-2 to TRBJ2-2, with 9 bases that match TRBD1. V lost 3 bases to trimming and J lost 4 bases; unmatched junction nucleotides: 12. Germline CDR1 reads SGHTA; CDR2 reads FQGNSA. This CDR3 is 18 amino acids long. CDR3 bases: TGTGCCAGCAGCTTTAAGGGACAGGGCGGGGGTTTCACCGGGGAGCTGTTTTTT. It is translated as CASSFKGQGGGFTGELFF.

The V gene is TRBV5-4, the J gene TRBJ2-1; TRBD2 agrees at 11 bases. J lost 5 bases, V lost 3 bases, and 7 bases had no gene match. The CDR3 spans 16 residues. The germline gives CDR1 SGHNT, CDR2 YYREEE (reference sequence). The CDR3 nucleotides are TGTGCCAGCAGCTCCGATGGACTAGCGGGTAACAATGAGCAGTTCTTC. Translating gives CASSSDGLAGNNEQFF. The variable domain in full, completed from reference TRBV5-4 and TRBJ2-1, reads ETGVTQSPTHLIKTRGQQVTLRCSSQSGHNTVSWYQQALGQGPQFIFQYYREEENGRGNFPPRFSGLQFPNYSSELNVNALELDDSALYLCASSSDGLAGNNEQFFGPGTRLTVL.

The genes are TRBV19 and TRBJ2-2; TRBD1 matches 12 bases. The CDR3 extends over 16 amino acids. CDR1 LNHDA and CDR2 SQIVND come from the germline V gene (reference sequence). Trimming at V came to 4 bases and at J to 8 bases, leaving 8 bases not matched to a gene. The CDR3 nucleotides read TGTGCCAGTAGTACCCTGGGGGACAGGGGGCAAGGGGAGCTGTTTTTT. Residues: CASSTLGDRGQGELFF.

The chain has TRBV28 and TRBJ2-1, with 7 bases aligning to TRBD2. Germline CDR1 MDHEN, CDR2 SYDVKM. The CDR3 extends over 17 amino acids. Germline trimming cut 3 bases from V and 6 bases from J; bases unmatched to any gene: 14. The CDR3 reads CASSFPRGGSLSNEQFF. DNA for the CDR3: TGTGCCAGCAGTTTCCCCCGGGGCGGGAGCCTTAGCAATGAGCAGTTCTTC.

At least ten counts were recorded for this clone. Here the CDR3 DNA reads TGTGCCAGCAGCGTGCGACAGGGACCCAACACTGAAGCTTTCTTT. It translates to CASSVRQGPNTEAFF. This chain links TRBV9 with TRBJ1-1; 7 bases are shared with TRBD1. V lost 2 bases and J lost 2; bases outside the gene matches: 6. Germline lookup yields CDR1 SGDLS and CDR2 YYNGEE. There are 15 residues in the CDR3.

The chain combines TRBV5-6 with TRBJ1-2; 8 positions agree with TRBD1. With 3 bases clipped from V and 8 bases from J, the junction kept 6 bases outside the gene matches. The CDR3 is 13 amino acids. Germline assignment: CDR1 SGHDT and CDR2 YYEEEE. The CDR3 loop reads CASSSPDREGYTF. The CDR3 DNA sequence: TGTGCCAGCAGCTCGCCGGACAGGGAGGGCTACACCTTC.

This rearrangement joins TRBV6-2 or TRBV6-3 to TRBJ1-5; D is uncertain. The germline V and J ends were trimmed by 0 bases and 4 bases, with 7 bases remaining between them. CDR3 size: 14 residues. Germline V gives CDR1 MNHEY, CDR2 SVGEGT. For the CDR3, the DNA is TGTGCCAGCAGTTACTCGTCACCTAATCAGCCCCAGCATTTT. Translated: CASSYSSPNQPQHF.